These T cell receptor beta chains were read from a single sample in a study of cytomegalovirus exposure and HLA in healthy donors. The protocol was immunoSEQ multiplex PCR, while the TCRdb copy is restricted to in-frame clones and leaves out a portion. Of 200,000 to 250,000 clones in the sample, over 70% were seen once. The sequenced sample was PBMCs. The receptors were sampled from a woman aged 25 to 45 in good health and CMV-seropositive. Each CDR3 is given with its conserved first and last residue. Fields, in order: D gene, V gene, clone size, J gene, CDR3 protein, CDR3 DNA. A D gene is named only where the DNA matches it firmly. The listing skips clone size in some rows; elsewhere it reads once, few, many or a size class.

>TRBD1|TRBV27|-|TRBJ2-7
CASSLSTQGYHEQYF
TGTGCCAGCAGTTTATCTACACAGGGGTACCACGAGCAGTACTTC
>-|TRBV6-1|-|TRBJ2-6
CASSEASGANVLTF
TGTGCCAGCAGTGAGGCGTCTGGGGCCAACGTCCTGACTTTC
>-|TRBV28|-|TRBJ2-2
CASSLVGTGELFF
TGTGCCAGCAGTTTGGTCGGGACCGGGGAGCTGTTTTTT
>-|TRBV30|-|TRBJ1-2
CAWKPGLGVRNYGYTF
TGTGCCTGGAAACCGGGACTCGGGGTCCGTAACTATGGCTACACCTTC
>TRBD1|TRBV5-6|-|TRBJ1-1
CASSIRLTGKTNTEAFF
TGTGCCAGCAGCATACGGTTGACAGGGAAAACGAACACTGAAGCTTTCTTT
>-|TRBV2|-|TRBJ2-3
CASSEDYITDTQYF
TGTGCCAGCAGTGAAGACTATATCACAGATACGCAGTATTTT
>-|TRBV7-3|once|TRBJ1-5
CASSLKGVGGDQPQHF
TGTGCCAGCAGCTTAAAGGGTGTTGGAGGAGATCAGCCCCAGCATTTT
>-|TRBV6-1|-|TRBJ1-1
CASTARVGTEAFF
TGTGCCAGCACCGCCAGAGTGGGCACTGAAGCTTTCTTT
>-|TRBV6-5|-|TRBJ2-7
CASSRGGGTPHEQYF
TGTGCCAGCAGCCGGGGTGGGGGAACGCCCCACGAGCAGTACTTC
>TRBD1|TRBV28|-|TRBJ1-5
CASSLNPGQSFQHF
TGTGCCAGCAGTTTAAACCCGGGACAGTCTTTCCAGCATTTT
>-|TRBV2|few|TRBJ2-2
CASSPRVGGELFF
TGTGCCAGCAGCCCTAGGGTTGGCGGGGAGCTGTTTTTT
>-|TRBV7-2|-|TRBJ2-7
CASSLELRTNYEQYF
TGTGCCAGCAGCTTAGAATTGAGGACTAACTACGAGCAGTACTTC
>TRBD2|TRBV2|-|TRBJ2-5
CASSKLAKETQYF
TGTGCCAGCAGTAAACTAGCGAAAGAGACCCAGTACTTC
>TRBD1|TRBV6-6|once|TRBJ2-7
CASSYSYRGMTYEQYF
TGTGCCAGCAGTTACTCGTACAGGGGAATGACCTACGAGCAGTACTTC
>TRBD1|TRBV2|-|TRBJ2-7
CASSEDRDEQYF
TGTGCCAGCAGTGAGGACAGGGACGAGCAGTACTTC
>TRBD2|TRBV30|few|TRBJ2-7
CAWKEKGAGGTYEQYF
TGTGCCTGGAAGGAAAAGGGCGCGGGGGGAACCTACGAGCAGTACTTC
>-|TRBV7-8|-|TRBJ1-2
CASSSSNYGYTF
TGTGCCAGCAGCTCGTCTAACTATGGCTACACCTTC
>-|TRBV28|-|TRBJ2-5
CASSFRDRGETQYF
TGTGCCAGCAGTTTCAGGGACCGTGGAGAGACCCAGTACTTC
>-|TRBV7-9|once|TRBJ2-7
CASSLKGVSDEQYF
TGTGCCAGCAGCTTAAAGGGGGTTAGCGACGAGCAGTACTTC
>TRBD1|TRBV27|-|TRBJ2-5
CASSSTPGQGETQYF
TGTGCCAGCAGTTCCACTCCGGGACAGGGAGAGACCCAGTACTTC
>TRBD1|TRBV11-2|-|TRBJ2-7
CASSRDRGAAQYF
TGTGCCAGCAGCCGGGACAGGGGAGCAGCGCAGTACTTC
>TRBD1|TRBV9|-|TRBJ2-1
CASSWNDRGGSDEQFF
TGTGCCAGCAGCTGGAACGACAGGGGCGGTTCTGATGAGCAGTTCTTC
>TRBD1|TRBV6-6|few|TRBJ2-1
CASSSGTENYNEQFF
TGTGCCAGCAGTTCCGGGACAGAGAACTACAATGAGCAGTTCTTC
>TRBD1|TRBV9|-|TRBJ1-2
CATRGRHGYTF
TGTGCCACCAGGGGGCGACATGGCTACACCTTC
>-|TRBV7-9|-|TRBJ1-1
CAAGGAEAFF
TGTGCGGCGGGGGGAGCTGAAGCTTTCTTT
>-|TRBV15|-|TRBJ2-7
CATSSEGRRSNF
TGTGCCACCAGCTCCGAGGGGCGGCGGTCAAACTTC
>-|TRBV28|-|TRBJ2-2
CASSVSSESGELFF
TGTGCCAGCAGTGTAAGCTCCGAGTCCGGGGAGCTGTTTTTT
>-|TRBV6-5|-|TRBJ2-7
CASSFGSSSYEQYF
TGTGCCAGCAGTTTCGGTTCTAGCTCCTACGAGCAGTACTTC
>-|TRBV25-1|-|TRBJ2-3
CASSITGTDTQYF
TGTGCCAGCAGTATTACAGGGACAGATACGCAGTATTTT
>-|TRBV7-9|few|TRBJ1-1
CASDDGPRAEAFF
TGTGCCAGCGATGATGGTCCCCGGGCTGAAGCTTTCTTT
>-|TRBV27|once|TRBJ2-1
CASSDSSSYNEQFF
TGTGCCAGCAGTGATAGTAGTTCCTACAATGAGCAGTTCTTC
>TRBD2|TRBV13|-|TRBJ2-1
CASSESGSSYNEQFF
TGTGCCAGCAGCGAAAGCGGGAGTTCCTACAATGAGCAGTTCTTC
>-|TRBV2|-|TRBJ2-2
CASSGDGANTGELFF
TGTGCCAGCAGTGGAGACGGAGCGAACACCGGGGAGCTGTTTTTT
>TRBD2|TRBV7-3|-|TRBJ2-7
CASSLTGTSAYEQYF
TGTGCCAGCAGCTTAACGGGGACTAGCGCCTACGAGCAGTACTTC
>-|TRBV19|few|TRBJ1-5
CASRVGGQPQHF
TGTGCCAGTAGAGTGGGGGGGCAGCCCCAGCATTTT
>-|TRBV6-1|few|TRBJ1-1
CASSLSRAGTEAFF
TGTGCCAGCAGCTTGAGCAGGGCAGGCACTGAAGCTTTCTTT
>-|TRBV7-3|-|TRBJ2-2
CASSSSGHLGRELFF
TGTGCCAGCAGCTCCTCCGGCCATCTCGGCCGGGAGCTGTTTTTT
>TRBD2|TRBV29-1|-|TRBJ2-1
CSATSGYEQFF
TGCAGCGCGACTAGCGGCTACGAGCAGTTCTTC
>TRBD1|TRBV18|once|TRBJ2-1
CASSPDREIHNEQFF
TGTGCCAGCTCACCAGACAGGGAAATCCACAATGAGCAGTTCTTC
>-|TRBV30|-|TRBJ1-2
CAWRSQNYGYTF
TGTGCCTGGAGAAGTCAGAACTATGGCTACACCTTC
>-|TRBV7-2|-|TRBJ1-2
CASRPRTHGGYTF
TGTGCCAGCAGGCCGAGGACCCATGGAGGCTACACCTTC
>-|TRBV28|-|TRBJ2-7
CASNLVGEQYF
TGTGCCAGCAATCTAGTCGGCGAGCAGTACTTC
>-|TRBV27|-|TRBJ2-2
CASSLSSNGELFF
TGTGCCAGCAGTTTGAGCAGTAACGGGGAGCTGTTTTTT
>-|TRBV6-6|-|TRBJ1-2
CASSYDNANYGYTF
TGTGCCAGCAGTTACGACAACGCTAACTATGGCTACACCTTC
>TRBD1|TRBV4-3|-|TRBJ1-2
CASSRSTGSYTF
TGCGCCAGCAGCCGTTCGACAGGGAGCTACACCTTC
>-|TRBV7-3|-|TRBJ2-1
CASSLNSYNEQFF
TGTGCCAGCAGCTTAAACTCGTACAATGAGCAGTTCTTC
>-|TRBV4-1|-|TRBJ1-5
CASSRGGAYSNQPQHF
TGCGCCAGCAGCCGCGGGGGAGCATATAGCAATCAGCCCCAGCATTTT
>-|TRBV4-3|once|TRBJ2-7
CASSPLAEKGYEQYF
TGCGCCAGCAGCCCTTTAGCGGAAAAGGGATACGAGCAGTACTTC
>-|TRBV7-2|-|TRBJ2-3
CASSLVSAPDTQYF
TGTGCCAGCAGCTTAGTTTCTGCCCCGGATACGCAGTATTTT
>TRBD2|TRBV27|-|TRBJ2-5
CASRSSGEETQYF
TGTGCCAGCAGGTCAAGCGGGGAAGAGACCCAGTACTTC
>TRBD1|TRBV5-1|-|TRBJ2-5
CASSLARGRLETQYF
TGCGCCAGCAGCTTGGCTAGGGGGCGGTTGGAGACCCAGTACTTC
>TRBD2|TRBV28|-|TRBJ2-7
CASSRGDVYEQYF
TGTGCCAGCAGTCGGGGGGACGTTTACGAGCAGTACTTC
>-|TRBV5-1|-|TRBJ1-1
CASSLDSGAAEAFF
TGCGCCAGCAGCTTGGATTCAGGGGCCGCTGAAGCTTTCTTT
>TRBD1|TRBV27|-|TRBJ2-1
CASTTYLRDRGGNEQFF
TGTGCCAGCACCACCTACTTGCGGGACAGGGGAGGCAATGAGCAGTTCTTC
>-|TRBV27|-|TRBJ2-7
CASSFSHEQYF
TGTGCCAGCAGTTTTAGCCACGAGCAGTACTTC